These 18 T cell receptor beta chains were sequenced from one sample in a study of PD-1 blockade in classical Hodgkin lymphoma. Profiled with immunoSEQ multiplex PCR; TCRdb holds only in-frame clones, not every one. The sample holds more than 95,000 clones, more than 70% seen once. As to time point: cycle 4 day 1 (C4D1), after 6 weeks of nivolumab. Each patient relapsed following autologous stem cell transplantation, and prior brentuximab vedotin exposure differed. The sequencing here drew on peripheral blood mononuclear cells (PBMCs), taken before the fourth cycle of nivolumab. These receptors originate from a human donor with classical Hodgkin lymphoma.

This chain connects TRBV29-1 to TRBJ2-7; the D gene is possibly TRBD2 (6 bases). Trimming stripped 6 bases from V and 7 bases from J, with 22 bases between. The CDR3 is made up of 14 amino acids. CDR1 is SQVTM and CDR2 is ANQGSEA in the germline V gene. CDR3 in amino acids: CSVSGDSPSGEQYF. The CDR3 DNA is TGCAGCGTCTCCGGGGACTCACCCTCGGGTGAGCAGTACTTC.

The chain has TRBV19 and TRBJ2-1; tentatively, D is TRBD2 (5 bases). CDR3 length: 13 residues. V lost 2 bases, J lost 4 bases, and 6 bases lay in between. Germline assignment: CDR1 LNHDA and CDR2 SQIVND (reference sequence). CDR3 region: CASSIQRYNEQFF. The CDR3, as DNA: TGTGCCAGTAGTATACAGCGGTACAATGAGCAGTTCTTC. Using reference TRBV19 and TRBJ2-1 for the parts outside the CDR3, the full variable domain is DGGITQSPKYLFRKEGQNVTLSCEQNLNHDAMYWYRQDPGQGLRLIYYSQIVNDFQKGDIAEGYSVSREKKESFPLTVTSAQKNPTAFYLCASSIQRYNEQFFGPGTRLTVL.

The chain couples TRBV19 to TRBJ2-1; 14 nucleotides match TRBD2. This CDR3 is built from 19 residues. Germline V gene sequence: CDR1 LNHDA, CDR2 SQIVND (reference sequence). V lost 5 bases, J lost 0 bases, and 9 bases stayed unmatched. The CDR3 is CASSSPGLAGVGSYNEQFF. CDR3 bases: TGTGCCAGTAGTTCGCCGGGACTAGCGGGAGTGGGCTCCTACAATGAGCAGTTCTTC.

The chain employs TRBV28 and TRBJ2-3; 9 nucleotides align to TRBD2. J lost 6 bases, V lost 3 bases, and 7 bases had no gene match. CDR1 and CDR2 from the germline V gene are MDHEN and SYDVKM. This CDR3 is built from 15 residues. The CDR3 spells CASSFPIAGVDTQYF. CDR3 nucleotides: TGTGCCAGCAGTTTCCCGATAGCGGGAGTGGATACGCAGTATTTT. Full variable domain (missing parts from reference TRBV28 and TRBJ2-3): DVKVTQSSRYLVKRTGEKVFLECVQDMDHENMFWYRQDPGLGLRLIYFSYDVKMKEKGDIPEGYSVSREKKERFSLILESASTNQTSMYLCASSFPIAGVDTQYFGPGTRLTVL.

The V and J genes are TRBV6-4 and TRBJ2-3; D is unclear. V was pared by 2 bases and J by 4 bases, with 7 bases between. The CDR3 runs to 13 residues. Germline V CDR1 and CDR2: MRHNA, SNTAGT. The CDR3 loop reads CASSDGVPDTQYF. Here the CDR3 DNA reads TGTGCCAGCAGTGACGGTGTGCCAGATACGCAGTATTTT.

The V and J genes are TRBV5-6 and TRBJ2-3, with 7 bases fitting TRBD1. Per germline, CDR1 SGHDT and CDR2 YYEEEE. J was trimmed by 1 base and V by 4 bases; bases with no gene match: 3. This CDR3 is 14 amino acids long. This CDR3 is CASSAGQGTDTQYF. As DNA, the CDR3 is TGTGCCAGCAGCGCTGGACAGGGCACAGATACGCAGTATTTT. Full variable domain (rest looked up from reference TRBV5-6 and TRBJ2-3): DAGVTQSPTHLIKTRGQQVTLRCSPKSGHDTVSWYQQALGQGPQFIFQYYEEEERQRGNFPDRFSGHQFPNYSSELNVNALLLGDSALYLCASSAGQGTDTQYFGPGTRLTVL.

This chain links TRBV5-1 with TRBJ2-3; 11 positions match TRBD2. The CDR3 spans 17 residues. V shed 0 bases, J shed 5 bases, and the junction held 8 bases outside the gene matches. Germline V gene sequence: CDR1 SGHRS, CDR2 YFSETQ. The CDR3 DNA reads as TGCGCCAGCAGCTTGGTCTTAGCGGGAGGGTCCGAAGATACGCAGTATTTT. It codes for CASSLVLAGGSEDTQYF.

This clone was counted a few times. The chain has TRBV28 and TRBJ2-3, with 13 bases that match TRBD2. The length of the CDR3 is 17 residues. V lost 4 bases, J lost 3 bases, and 7 bases stayed unmatched. Germline V gives CDR1 MDHEN, CDR2 SYDVKM. CDR3 loop: CASSSTWTSGSTDTQYF. Here the CDR3 DNA reads TGTGCCAGCAGTTCCACTTGGACTAGCGGGAGTACAGATACGCAGTATTTT.

The chain is built from TRBV11-2 and TRBJ2-5; the D is unclear. Trimming left V 3 bases short and J 2 bases short, with 7 bases between. The CDR3 spans 13 residues. CDR1 is SGHAT and CDR2 is FQNNGV in the germline V gene. This chain's CDR3 is CASSFQVQETQYF. DNA for the CDR3: TGTGCCAGCAGCTTCCAGGTACAAGAGACCCAGTACTTC. The full variable domain, in which reference TRBV11-2 and TRBJ2-5 provide the parts outside the CDR3, is EAGVAQSPRYKIIEKRQSVAFWCNPISGHATLYWYQQILGQGPKLLIQFQNNGVVDDSQLPKDRFSAERLKGVDSTLKIQPAKLEDSAVYLCASSFQVQETQYFGPGTRLLVL.

This rearrangement joins TRBV9 to TRBJ2-1, with 14 bases matching TRBD2. Germline V gene sequence: CDR1 SGDLS, CDR2 YYNGEE. V trimming: 4 bases; J trimming: 8 bases; junction bases outside the gene matches: 14. The CDR3 runs 18 residues. The CDR3 DNA reads TGTGCCAGCAGCATTAACACCGGGACTAGCGGGAGAGTCGATGAGCAGTTCTTC. Translated: CASSINTGTSGRVDEQFF. Drawing the rest from reference TRBV9 and TRBJ2-1, the complete variable domain is DSGVTQTPKHLITATGQRVTLRCSPRSGDLSVYWYQQSLDQGLQFLIQYYNGEERAKGNILERFSAQQFPDLHSELNLSSLELGDSALYFCASSINTGTSGRVDEQFFGPGTRLTVL.

This clone appeared once. The chain joins TRBV5-6 to TRBJ2-3; D tentatively fits TRBD1 or TRBD2 (5 bases each). CDR3 length equals 16 residues. CDR1 and CDR2 from the germline V gene are SGHDT and YYEEEE. The germline V and J ends were trimmed by 3 bases and 5 bases, with 19 bases remaining between them. CDR3 sequence: CASSSGPFVDGDTQYF. The CDR3 DNA follows: TGTGCCAGCAGCTCGGGGCCCTTTGTGGATGGAGATACGCAGTATTTT.

This clone was detected only once. V usage is TRBV7-8 and J usage is TRBJ2-3; 13 bases are shared with TRBD2. Looked up from germline, CDR1 is SGHVS and CDR2 is FQNEAQ. The CDR3 is 16 amino acids. V trimming: 5 bases; J trimming: 5 bases; junction bases outside the gene matches: 7. DNA of the CDR3: TGTGCCAGCAGCATTTCCGGGACTAGCGGGATAGATACGCAGTATTTT. Amino acids: CASSISGTSGIDTQYF.

This chain links TRBV27 with TRBJ1-5, with 8 bases matching TRBD1. Germline CDR1 and CDR2: MNHEY and SMNVEV (reference sequence). V trimming: 0 bases; J trimming: 7 bases; junction bases outside the gene matches: 5. This CDR3 comprises 15 residues. The CDR3 reads CASSLSRTGRQPQHF. The CDR3 DNA reads as TGTGCCAGCAGTTTATCCCGGACAGGGAGACAGCCCCAGCATTTT.

This sequence joins TRBV6-5 and TRBJ1-2; D unresolved. Trimming left V 0 bases short and J 6 bases short, with 17 bases between. Germline V lookup: CDR1 MNHEY, CDR2 SVGAGI. The length of the CDR3 is 16 residues. The CDR3 DNA sequence: TGTGCCAGCAGTTACTCTCCCCTCTCCATGTCCGATGGCTACACCTTC. It encodes CASSYSPLSMSDGYTF.

Notes on this clone: Other nucleotide sequences in the sample specify the same CDR3. The chain couples TRBV2 to TRBJ2-7; D gene uncertain. Trimming pared 6 bases from V and 4 bases from J, leaving 7 bases between. The CDR3 contains 11 residues. Germline-derived CDR1 and CDR2 are SNHLY and FYNNEI. The CDR3 loop is CASSAKYEQYF. CDR3 in DNA: TGTGCCAGCAGCGCCAAATACGAGCAGTACTTC.

CDR3 residues: CASSHRTGRDGYTF. CDR3 nucleotides: TGCGCCAGCAGCCACCGGACAGGGCGGGATGGCTACACCTTC. This chain links TRBV5-1 with TRBJ1-2, with TRBD1 matching 8 bases. V was clipped by 4 bases and J by 6 bases; unmatched bases: 8. The CDR3 runs to 14 residues. Germline values: CDR1 SGHRS, CDR2 YFSETQ.

This clone was seen a single time. V is TRBV29-1 and J is TRBJ1-4; 7 bases map to TRBD1. There are 11 residues in the CDR3. CDR1 and CDR2 from the germline V gene are SQVTM and ANQGSEA. V lost 6 bases, J lost 9 bases, and 4 bases stayed unmatched. The CDR3 reads CSVEQGKKLFF. CDR3 bases: TGCAGCGTGGAACAGGGGAAAAAACTGTTTTTT.

The chain couples TRBV11-2 to TRBJ1-5; D call uncertain. Trimming left V 5 bases short and J 4 bases short, with 6 bases between. Germline V CDR1 and CDR2: SGHAT, FQNNGV. The CDR3 has 12 amino acids. CDR3 bases: TGTGCCAGCAGCCAGTATAATCAGCCCCAGCATTTT. It yields the protein CASSQYNQPQHF.